This T cell receptor (beta chain) stems from a study of blood T cell repertoires in COVID-19 (dated by TCRdb to the early 2020s). General notes on the study: Samples covering the acute and convalescent phases of COVID-19 were provided by collaborators in the United States, Italy and Spain. HLA class I and class II types, where available, came from metadata supplied by the sample provider rather than from assay-based typing. Deeply sampled blood TCRbeta repertoires from subjects exposed to, actively infected with, or recovered from COVID-19 were included in the dataset. The material from the prospective study consisted of cDNA or gDNA derived from T cells, B-cell-depleted T cells, or PBMCs. The repertoires were released in a freely available public database intended as a resource for research on the immune response to SARS-CoV-2. Samples came from the ongoing ImmuneRACE study (first 160 participants) plus 1,254 subjects from 6 global collaborators. A de-identified subject ID, COVID-19 status, age in years and sex were almost always included in the sample metadata. The investigation overall reported the following: The amount of clinical and demographic metadata varied by source and participant and was provided uncurated.

About this clone: The target of this receptor is not known. Qualities for individual bases were not recorded, and no much larger clone is one base off.

One collaborating source in Seattle enrolled patients during active infection and followed them longitudinally through the course of disease. Whole blood was collected in K2EDTA tubes by collaborating institutions according to the institutions' own protocols. Collaborator samples were shipped for TCRbeta analysis as frozen whole blood, isolated PBMCs, or DNA extracted from either sample type. The immunoSEQ Assay, a bias-controlled multiplex PCR, was used to amplify TCRbeta CDR3 regions from genomic DNA. On the authors' methods: Within the assay, amplification of reference gene primers was used to estimate how many nucleated cells each sample contained. To quantify the absolute abundance of each unique TCRbeta CDR3 rearrangement, sequence reads were collapsed and filtered. For each sample, productive Simpson clonality was calculated as the square root of Simpson's diversity index across productive rearrangements. TCRdb's version of the immuneACCESS table is confined to in-frame rearrangements and falls short of the full clone set. An unresolved V gene accounts for under half of the shortfall where checked; the remainder is of unknown origin. That table supplies the V and J calls and clone size; D and trimming were determined from the DNA. A total of 300,000 to 350,000 clones appear in this sample, around 89% of them only once. 1.5% to 2% of the sample is in the top ten clones.

Sequenced: peripheral blood. The TCR originated in a woman in her thirties with COVID-19, enrolled during active disease.

The nucleotides read TGTGCCAGCAGGTCAGGGGTGGTGGGGGAGCTGTTTTTT. This codes for CASRSGVVGELFF. The rearrangement joined TRBV28 to TRBJ2-2; the D region possibly corresponds to TRBD1 (6 bases align). Including cysteine and phenylalanine, the CDR3 has 13 amino acids. Only CDR3 DNA remains: 39 bases, in frame from the first base. Trimming costs V 6 bases and J 8 bases, and their ends lie 13 bases apart. CDR1 MDHEN and CDR2 SYDVKM were looked up in the germline V gene.